This TCR beta chain was documented in a study of type 1 regulatory T cells. V shed 1 base, J shed 5 bases, and the junction held 8 bases outside the gene matches. Germline values: CDR1 LNHNV, CDR2 YYDKDF (reference sequence). This CDR3 has 15 residues. As for this clonotype: Its antigen is as yet unknown.

TCRdb fed the reads into MiXCR, producing one record per CDR3 protein. Of 60,000 to 70,000 distinct CDR3 sequences in the sample, about 69% were seen once. The rearrangement joins TRBV15 to TRBJ2-7, with TRBD1 identical over 7 bases. Material for sequencing was cultured T cells, either the whole culture or a sorted T cell fraction (not recorded which). Subset given: Tr1-enriched cell product generated in vitro against host alloantigens. The sequence came from a human donor in good health. The CDR3 loop reads CATSRVGGAGNEQYF. As DNA, the CDR3 is TGTGCCACCAGCAGAGTAGGGGGCGCGGGCAACGAGCAGTACTTC.